Below, 16 T cell receptor beta chains from the same sample are listed, as sequenced in a study of blood T cell repertoires in COVID-19. The data were produced by immunoSEQ multiplex PCR, yet TCRdb's version contains in-frame clones alone and is incomplete. The sample contains over 120,000 clones, about 89% of which appear only once. The sequencing sample was made of peripheral blood. The receptors were gathered from a man aged 55-75 years with active or convalescent COVID-19.

This clone was picked up a small number of times. This chain links TRBV6-5 with TRBJ2-1; 7 bases fit TRBD2. The CDR3 is 14 residues long. The germline V gene has CDR1 MNHEY and CDR2 SVGAGI. After removal of 4 bases from V and 3 bases from J, the junction contained 3 bases not matched to a gene. The CDR3 loop reads CASSFQRGYNEQFF. The CDR3 bases are TGTGCCAGCAGTTTTCAGCGGGGCTACAATGAGCAGTTCTTC.

This clone was seen a few times. Other DNA sequences within the sample encode an identical CDR3. The V call is TRBV7-9, the J call TRBJ2-2; weak D call: TRBD1 (5 bases). Trimming took 1 base from V and 3 from J, leaving 6 bases between them. From germline, CDR1 is SEHNR and CDR2 FQNEAQ (reference sequence). The CDR3 is 14 residues long. CDR3 DNA sequence: TGTGCCAGCAGCTTAGAGACAGACACCGGGGAGCTGTTTTTT. Translation: CASSLETDTGELFF. The full variable domain, completed using reference TRBV7-9 and TRBJ2-2, is DTGVSQNPRHKITKRGQNVTFRCDPISEHNRLYWYRQTLGQGPEFLTYFQNEAQLEKSRLLSDRFSAERPKGSFSTLEIQRTEQGDSAMYLCASSLETDTGELFFGEGSRLTVL.

J is TRBJ2-2 and V is TRBV7-2; TRBD2 agrees at 7 bases. CDR1 and CDR2 (germline): SGHTA, FQGNSA. The CDR3 is 15 residues long. Unmatched junction bases numbered 7, after V lost 4 bases and J lost 5 bases. Written as DNA, the CDR3 is TGTGCCAGCAGCTCCGTGGGAGGGTATACCGGGGAGCTGTTTTTT. Its protein product is CASSSVGGYTGELFF.

This CDR3 reads CASRGPSFGGVSQFF. Here the CDR3 DNA reads TGTGCCAGCAGGGGCCCCTCGTTCGGGGGGGTGTCGCAGTTCTTC. The rearrangement links TRBV7-2 to TRBJ2-1; the match to TRBD2 covers 8 bases. The CDR3 is 15 residues long. V lost 6 bases and J lost 12; bases outside the gene matches: 16. Per germline, CDR1 SGHTA and CDR2 FQGNSA.

The V and J genes are TRBV5-1 and TRBJ2-3; 9 bases agree with TRBD1. Trimming removed 7 bases from V and 4 bases from J; junction bases left unmatched: 7. From germline, CDR1 is SGHRS and CDR2 YFSETQ. CDR3 size: 14 residues. Here the CDR3 reads CASAGTGLSDTQYF. CDR3 bases: TGCGCCAGCGCCGGGACAGGGTTGTCAGATACGCAGTATTTT. Combining the CDR3 with reference TRBV5-1 and TRBJ2-3 gives the whole variable domain KAGVTQTPRYLIKTRGQQVTLSCSPISGHRSVSWYQQTPGQGLQFLFEYFSETQRNKGNFPGRFSGRQFSNSRSEMNVSTLELGDSALYLCASAGTGLSDTQYFGPGTRLTVL.

This clone has a handful of counts. The CDR3 spells CASSIGRDRVMAGELFF. The CDR3 nucleotides are TGTGCCAGTAGTATCGGTCGGGACAGGGTAATGGCTGGGGAGCTGTTTTTT. The chain is built from TRBV19 and TRBJ2-2; 9 bases are a match to TRBD1. V shed 3 bases, J shed 8 bases, and the junction held 13 bases outside the gene matches. CDR1 and CDR2 from the germline V gene are LNHDA and SQIVND (reference sequence). The CDR3 consists of 17 residues.

CDR3 loop: CASSISGGAPDTQYF. CDR3 DNA: TGCGCCAGCAGCATTAGCGGGGGGGCCCCCGATACGCAGTATTTT. The rearrangement uses TRBV5-1 and TRBJ2-3, with 11 bases identical to TRBD2. Germline trimming cut 4 bases from V and 6 bases from J; bases unmatched to any gene: 7. CDR3 size: 15 residues. Germline CDR1 and CDR2: SGHRS and YFSETQ.

The table lists this clone with a count of one. The chain carries TRBV6-5 and TRBJ1-1; 7 bases are shared with TRBD1. Germline V CDR1 and CDR2: MNHEY, SVGAGI. CDR3 length: 13 amino acids. Germline trimming cut 9 bases from V and 1 base from J; bases unmatched to any gene: 5. In DNA form, the CDR3 reads TGTGCCAGGACCAGGGGGGAGAACACTGAAGCTTTCTTT. Its translation is CARTRGENTEAFF.

The rearrangement links TRBV9 to TRBJ2-5; a possible D gene is TRBD1 (6 bases). From germline, CDR1 is SGDLS and CDR2 YYNGEE. CDR3 size: 14 residues. V lost 1 base and J lost 1, with 8 bases in between. CDR3 protein: CASSVQGTQETQYF. The CDR3 DNA follows: TGTGCCAGCAGCGTACAGGGGACCCAAGAGACCCAGTACTTC.

The V call is TRBV19, the J call TRBJ2-1; TRBD2 might be the D (5 bases). The germline V gene encodes CDR1 LNHDA and CDR2 SQIVND (reference sequence). The length of the CDR3 is 14 residues. V was clipped by 7 bases and J by 0 bases, with 10 bases between them. CDR3 protein: CASNGADSYNEQFF. CDR3 coding DNA: TGTGCCAGTAACGGAGCGGACTCCTACAATGAGCAGTTCTTC.

The chain combines TRBV27 with TRBJ1-1; a possible D gene is TRBD1 (5 bases). Germline-derived CDR1 and CDR2 are MNHEY and SMNVEV (reference sequence). Trimming removed 10 bases at V and 1 base at J, with 13 bases between. The CDR3 loop spans 13 amino acids. CDR3 sequence (DNA): TGTGCCACCAAGGGGATGGGGAACACTGAAGCTTTCTTT. Translating gives CATKGMGNTEAFF.

This rearrangement joins TRBV7-3 to TRBJ1-1; 8 bases are a match to TRBD1. With 5 bases clipped from V and 5 bases from J, the junction kept 7 bases outside the gene matches. The V gene's germline CDR1 is SGHTA and CDR2 FQGTGA. This CDR3 has 14 residues. The CDR3 coding sequence is TGTGCCAGCAGCCCCGGGACAGGAGGGACTGAAGCTTTCTTT. Protein: CASSPGTGGTEAFF.

This chain uses TRBV12-5 with TRBJ2-3, with unresolved D. V lost 5 bases, J lost 6 bases, and 6 bases lay in between. The CDR3 runs 11 residues. Germline V lookup: CDR1 LGHNT, CDR2 FRNRAP. CDR3 bases: TGTGCTAGTGGTCTACCTGATACGCAGTATTTT. This translates into CASGLPDTQYF.

The rearrangement uses TRBV6-1 and TRBJ1-5; 7 positions match TRBD1. The CDR3 runs to 16 residues. V gave up 2 bases and J gave up 1 base; unmatched junction bases: 5. Looked up from germline, CDR1 is MNHNS and CDR2 is SASEGT. CDR3 nucleotides: TGTGCCAGCAGTGAAAAAGGGGGCCGGAGCAATCAGCCCCAGCATTTT. Translation: CASSEKGGRSNQPQHF.

This clone has at least ten counts. This chain links TRBV2 with TRBJ2-3; TRBD2 agrees at 9 bases. CDR1 SNHLY and CDR2 FYNNEI come from the germline V gene. V lost 6 bases, J lost 2 bases, and 6 bases stayed unmatched. This CDR3 spans 15 amino acids. DNA for the CDR3: TGTGCCAGCAGGGGACTAGCAGGCGCCACAGATACGCAGTATTTT. Translating gives CASRGLAGATDTQYF.

This clone was observed a single time. In DNA, the CDR3 is TGTGCCAGCAGCGTAGGACAGGGATTAGGAAACTATGGCTACACCTTC. Its protein is CASSVGQGLGNYGYTF. The chain is built from TRBV9 and TRBJ1-2, with TRBD1 identical over 7 bases. The ends lost 0 bases at V and 2 bases at J; junction bases unmatched: 7. Germline V lookup: CDR1 SGDLS, CDR2 YYNGEE. This CDR3 spans 16 amino acids.